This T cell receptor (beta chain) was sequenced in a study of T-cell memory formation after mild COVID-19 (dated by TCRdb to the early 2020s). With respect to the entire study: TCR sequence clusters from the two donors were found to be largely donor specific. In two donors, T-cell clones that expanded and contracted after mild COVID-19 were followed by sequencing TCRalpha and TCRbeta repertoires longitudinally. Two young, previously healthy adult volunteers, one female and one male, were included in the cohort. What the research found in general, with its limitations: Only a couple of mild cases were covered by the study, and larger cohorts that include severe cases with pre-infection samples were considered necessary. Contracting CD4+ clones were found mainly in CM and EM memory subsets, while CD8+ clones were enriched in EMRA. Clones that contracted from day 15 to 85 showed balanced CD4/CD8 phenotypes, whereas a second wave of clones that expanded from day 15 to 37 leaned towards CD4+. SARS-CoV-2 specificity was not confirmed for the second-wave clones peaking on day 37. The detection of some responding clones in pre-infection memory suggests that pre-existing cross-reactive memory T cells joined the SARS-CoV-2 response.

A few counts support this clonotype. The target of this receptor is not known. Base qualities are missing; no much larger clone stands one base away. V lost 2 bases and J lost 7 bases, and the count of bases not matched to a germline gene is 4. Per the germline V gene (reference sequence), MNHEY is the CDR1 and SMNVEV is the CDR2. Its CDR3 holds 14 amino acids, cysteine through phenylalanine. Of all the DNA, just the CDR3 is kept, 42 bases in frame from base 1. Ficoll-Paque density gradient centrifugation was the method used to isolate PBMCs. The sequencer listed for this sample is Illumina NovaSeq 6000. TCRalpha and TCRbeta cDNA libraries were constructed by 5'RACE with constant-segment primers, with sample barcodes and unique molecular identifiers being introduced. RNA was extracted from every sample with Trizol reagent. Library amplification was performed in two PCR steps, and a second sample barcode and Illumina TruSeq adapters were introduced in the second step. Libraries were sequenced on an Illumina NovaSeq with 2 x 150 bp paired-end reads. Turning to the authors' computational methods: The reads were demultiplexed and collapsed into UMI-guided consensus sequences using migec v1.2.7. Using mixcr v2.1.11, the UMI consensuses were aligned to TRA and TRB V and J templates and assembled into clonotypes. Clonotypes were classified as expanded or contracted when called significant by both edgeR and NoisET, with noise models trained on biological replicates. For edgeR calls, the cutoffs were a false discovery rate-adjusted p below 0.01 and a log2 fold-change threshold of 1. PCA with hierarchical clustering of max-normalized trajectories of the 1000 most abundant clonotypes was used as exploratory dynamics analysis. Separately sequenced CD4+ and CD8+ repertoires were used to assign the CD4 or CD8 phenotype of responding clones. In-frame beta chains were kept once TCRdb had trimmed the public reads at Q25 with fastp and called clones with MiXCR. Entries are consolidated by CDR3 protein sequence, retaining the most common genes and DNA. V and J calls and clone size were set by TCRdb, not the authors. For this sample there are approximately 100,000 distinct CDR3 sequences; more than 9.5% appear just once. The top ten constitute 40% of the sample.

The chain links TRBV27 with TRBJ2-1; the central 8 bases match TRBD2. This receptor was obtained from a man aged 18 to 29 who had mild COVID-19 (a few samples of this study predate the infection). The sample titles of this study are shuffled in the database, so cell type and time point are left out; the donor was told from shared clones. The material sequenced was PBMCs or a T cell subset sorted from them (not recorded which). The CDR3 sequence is CASSLGAGGNEQFF. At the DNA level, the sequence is TGTGCCAGCAGTTTAGGTGCGGGGGGAAATGAGCAGTTCTTC.